This TCR beta chain was observed in a study of control samples from healthy donors and cancer patients (TCRdb year 2020). The protocol used for the library was the immunoSEQ multiplex PCR assay. TCRdb took over this immuneACCESS table, retaining in-frame rearrangements with V and J assigned. Such tables are incomplete; in checked studies, under half of the missing clones stem from an unresolved V gene, and the remainder is unexplained. This sample gives 150,000 to 180,000 clones in total; over 90% of them show up just once. The ten most abundant clones make up under 2.5% of the sample. Trimmed from V: 3 bases; trimmed from J: 7 bases; junction bases lacking a gene match: 2. Reading from cysteine to phenylalanine, the CDR3 counts 13 amino acids. Only the CDR3 portion is preserved as DNA: 39 bases, with reading frame beginning at the first base. The germline V gene provides CDR1 SQVTM and CDR2 ANQGSEA.

A remark on this clone: Its antigen remains undetermined. The record has no base qualities; no much larger clone is one base away.

The clonotype was recovered from a man in his fifties in good health. What was sequenced was blood. The chain joins TRBV29-1 to TRBJ2-1, and 11 bases in between align with TRBD2. CDR3 region: CSVERTSGNEQFF. The nucleotides read TGCAGCGTTGAGCGGACTAGCGGGAATGAGCAGTTCTTC.